This is a list of T cell receptor beta chains from one sample in a study of T cells in tumors after PD-1 blockade. The data were produced by immunoSEQ multiplex PCR, yet TCRdb's version contains in-frame clones alone and is incomplete. Among about 10,000 clones listed, around 63% were seen once. This specimen consisted of tumor tissue, obtained after anti-PD-1 treatment. The source is a human donor with basal cell carcinoma. Each CDR3 is given with its conserved first and last residue. The D gene is left open where the match is weak. Some rows have no size entry. The others give once, few or many, or a class for an expanded clone.

>-|TRBV4-3|TRBJ2-7|-
TGCGCCAGCAGTCCACTGGGGAGCTCCTACGAGCAGTACTTC
CASSPLGSSYEQYF
>-|TRBV6-5|TRBJ2-5|-
TGTGCCAGCAGCCCCAATGAGTTGGAGACCCAGTACTTC
CASSPNELETQYF
>TRBD1|TRBV6-5|TRBJ1-6|-
TGTGCCAGCAACCGGGAAGGGGGCTCGAATTCACCCCTCCACTTT
CASNREGGSNSPLHF
>-|TRBV19|TRBJ1-2|few
TGTGCCAGTAGTATTTGGACAGCAGAGGGCTACACCTTC
CASSIWTAEGYTF
>-|TRBV7-2|TRBJ1-5|-
TGTGCCAGCAGCCCCCGCGGGGGGCCCCATCAGCCCCAGCATTTT
CASSPRGGPHQPQHF
>TRBD1|TRBV9|TRBJ1-1|-
TGTGCCAGCAGCGCGCGGGACAGGCTGAACACTGAAGCTTTCTTT
CASSARDRLNTEAFF
>TRBD2|TRBV7-2|TRBJ2-3|-
TGTGCCAGCAGGCCAGCGGGGTCCACAGATACGCAGTATTTT
CASRPAGSTDTQYF
>TRBD1|TRBV4-3|TRBJ1-3|-
TGCGCCAGCAGCCAAGATAGGGACAGCTCTGGAAACACCATATATTTT
CASSQDRDSSGNTIYF
>-|TRBV27|TRBJ2-7|-
TGTGCCAGCAGTTTAGGACCCATAGGGTCCTACGAGCAGTACTTC
CASSLGPIGSYEQYF
>TRBD1|TRBV24-1|TRBJ2-4|-
TGTGCCACCAGTGACCACCCCGGGACAGGGAACATTCAGTACTTC
CATSDHPGTGNIQYF
>TRBD2|TRBV6-2/TRBV6-3|TRBJ2-1|few
TGTGCCAGCAGTCTCCGGACTAGCGGGGGGAACAATGAGCAGTTCTTC
CASSLRTSGGNNEQFF
>-|TRBV2|TRBJ1-3|-
TGTGCCAGCAGTGAAATTAGGACTCGCACCTGGGATGGAAACACCATATATTTT
CASSEIRTRTWDGNTIYF
>TRBD1|TRBV6-2/TRBV6-3|TRBJ1-1|-
TGTGCCAGCAGTCTCCCAGGGGGGACTGAAGCTTTCTTT
CASSLPGGTEAFF